This T cell receptor (beta chain) was sequenced for a study of T cells after yellow fever vaccination. Study-wide results and limits: FACS-sorted repertoires might harbor abundant contaminating clonotypes from the bulk population.

MiXCR, run by TCRdb on the 5' RACE reads, gives a single entry per CDR3 protein. The sample lists a few hundred thousand distinct CDR3 sequences, 3% to 4.5% occurring once. Details on this clonotype: The antigen is unknown.

CDR1 and CDR2 from the germline V gene are MGHRA and YSYEKL. The V segment lost 3 bases and the J segment 4 bases; nucleotides outside the gene matches: 2. The length of the CDR3 is 14 residues. This material consisted of PBMCs, taken on the day of the yellow fever booster vaccination. V gene TRBV4-1 combines with J gene TRBJ1-1; 10 bases are shared with TRBD1. This TCR was sampled from a man between 18 and 29 years old who received the YFV17D yellow fever vaccine. CDR3: CASSQDRGFTEAFF. CDR3 nucleotide sequence: TGCGCCAGCAGCCAGGACAGGGGGTTCACTGAAGCTTTCTTT.